Listed below are T cell receptor beta chains from one sample, sequenced in a study of blood T cell repertoires in COVID-19. Sequencing was performed with immunoSEQ multiplex PCR; in TCRdb, only in-frame clones are kept and a portion is missing. The sample has around 360,000 clones, around 87% seen once. The sequenced sample was PBMCs or T cells enriched from blood (not recorded which). These receptors were taken from a man in his forties or fifties in a cohort exposed to, infected with or recovered from COVID-19 (not recorded which). Both conserved end residues are part of each CDR3. D genes are given only for firm matches. A row's size may be missing; if present it is once, few, many or a size class.

j_gene: TRBJ1-3
d_gene: TRBD1
v_gene: TRBV5-1
abundance: few
CDR3aa: CASRQTGGSGNTIYF
CDR3nt: TGCGCCAGCAGACAGACAGGGGGGTCTGGAAACACCATATATTTT

j_gene: TRBJ1-6
d_gene: -
v_gene: TRBV6-1
abundance: -
CDR3aa: CASSDEGSNSPLHF
CDR3nt: TGTGCCAGCAGTGATGAGGGCTCGAATTCACCCCTCCACTTT

j_gene: TRBJ1-1
d_gene: TRBD1
v_gene: TRBV27
abundance: -
CDR3aa: CASPPQGARTEAFF
CDR3nt: TGTGCCAGCCCTCCTCAGGGGGCGAGGACTGAAGCTTTCTTT

j_gene: TRBJ1-2
d_gene: -
v_gene: TRBV28
abundance: -
CDR3aa: CASTREGQYLNYGYTF
CDR3nt: TGTGCCAGCACCCGGGAAGGACAGTACCTAAACTATGGCTACACCTTC

j_gene: TRBJ1-2
d_gene: TRBD1
v_gene: TRBV6-5
abundance: -
CDR3aa: CASSPTGGADGYTF
CDR3nt: TGTGCCAGCAGTCCGACAGGGGGCGCGGATGGCTACACCTTC

j_gene: TRBJ1-2
d_gene: -
v_gene: TRBV7-9
abundance: -
CDR3aa: CASSRGQFDYGYTF
CDR3nt: TGTGCCAGCAGCCGCGGACAATTCGACTATGGCTACACCTTC

j_gene: TRBJ2-2
d_gene: TRBD1
v_gene: TRBV6-4
abundance: -
CDR3aa: CASSSGTGLYTGELFF
CDR3nt: TGTGCCAGCAGTTCCGGGACAGGACTATACACCGGGGAGCTGTTTTTT

j_gene: TRBJ2-7
d_gene: TRBD2
v_gene: TRBV6-6
abundance: -
CDR3aa: CASSYKREKGEQYF
CDR3nt: TGTGCCAGCAGTTACAAGCGGGAGAAGGGCGAGCAGTACTTC

j_gene: TRBJ1-5
d_gene: TRBD1
v_gene: TRBV5-1
abundance: -
CDR3aa: CASSLAPIQGTGQPQHF
CDR3nt: TGCGCCAGCAGCTTGGCTCCGATACAGGGGACTGGCCAGCCCCAGCATTTT

j_gene: TRBJ2-7
d_gene: TRBD1
v_gene: TRBV6-6
abundance: -
CDR3aa: CASSYPDRDEQYF
CDR3nt: TGTGCCAGCAGTTACCCAGACAGGGACGAGCAGTACTTC

j_gene: TRBJ2-2
d_gene: -
v_gene: TRBV3-1/TRBV3-2
abundance: -
CDR3aa: CASRRDTGELFF
CDR3nt: TGTGCCAGCAGGCGGGACACCGGGGAGCTGTTTTTT

j_gene: TRBJ1-2
d_gene: -
v_gene: TRBV2
abundance: -
CDR3aa: CASTKLQPNGYTF
CDR3nt: TGTGCCAGCACGAAGCTACAGCCCAACGGCTACACCTTC

j_gene: TRBJ1-1
d_gene: -
v_gene: TRBV2
abundance: -
CDR3aa: CASRGGTEAFF
CDR3nt: TGTGCCAGCAGAGGGGGAACTGAAGCTTTCTTT

j_gene: TRBJ1-1
d_gene: TRBD1
v_gene: TRBV7-9
abundance: -
CDR3aa: CASSLSRVTGVGAFF
CDR3nt: TGTGCCAGCAGCTTATCCCGGGTGACAGGGGTTGGGGCTTTCTTT

j_gene: TRBJ2-1
d_gene: -
v_gene: TRBV2
abundance: -
CDR3aa: CASSVQGHEQFF
CDR3nt: TGTGCCAGCAGTGTACAGGGCCATGAGCAGTTCTTC

j_gene: TRBJ2-1
d_gene: TRBD2
v_gene: TRBV27
abundance: -
CDR3aa: CASSLEGPGLANYNEQFF
CDR3nt: TGTGCCAGCAGTTTAGAGGGCCCCGGACTAGCGAACTACAATGAGCAGTTCTTC

j_gene: TRBJ2-5
d_gene: TRBD2
v_gene: TRBV7-7
abundance: -
CDR3aa: CASSLTGLADETQYF
CDR3nt: TGTGCCAGCAGCCTCACTGGACTAGCGGACGAGACCCAGTACTTC

j_gene: TRBJ2-7
d_gene: TRBD2
v_gene: TRBV19
abundance: -
CDR3aa: CASSNSGVVGYEQYF
CDR3nt: TGTGCCAGTAGTAATAGCGGGGTAGTCGGCTACGAGCAGTACTTC

j_gene: TRBJ2-7
d_gene: -
v_gene: TRBV19
abundance: -
CDR3aa: CASSIGSRVNTYEQYF
CDR3nt: TGTGCCAGTAGTATCGGCAGTCGGGTGAATACCTACGAGCAGTACTTC

j_gene: TRBJ1-5
d_gene: TRBD1
v_gene: TRBV19
abundance: -
CDR3aa: CASSMTGGRNQPQHF
CDR3nt: TGTGCCAGTAGTATGACAGGGGGCCGGAATCAGCCCCAGCATTTT

j_gene: TRBJ1-1
d_gene: TRBD1
v_gene: TRBV5-1
abundance: -
CDR3aa: CASSIGTGRAEAFF
CDR3nt: TGCGCCAGCAGCATAGGGACAGGGAGGGCTGAAGCTTTCTTT

j_gene: TRBJ1-5
d_gene: -
v_gene: TRBV18
abundance: -
CDR3aa: CASSLGHPNSNQPQHF
CDR3nt: TGTGCCAGCTCACTGGGACACCCTAATAGCAATCAGCCCCAGCATTTT

j_gene: TRBJ1-2
d_gene: -
v_gene: TRBV12-3/TRBV12-4
abundance: -
CDR3aa: CASSIQGLGYTF
CDR3nt: TGTGCCAGCAGTATACAGGGTTTGGGCTACACCTTC

j_gene: TRBJ2-1
d_gene: TRBD2
v_gene: TRBV20-1
abundance: -
CDR3aa: CSASWVGSGRIRGYNEQFF
CDR3nt: TGCAGTGCTAGTTGGGTCGGTAGCGGGAGGATTCGTGGGTACAATGAGCAGTTCTTC

j_gene: TRBJ1-2
d_gene: TRBD1
v_gene: TRBV18
abundance: -
CDR3aa: CASSPRSGTGTDGYTF
CDR3nt: TGTGCCAGCTCACCGCGGTCGGGGACAGGGACTGATGGCTACACCTTC